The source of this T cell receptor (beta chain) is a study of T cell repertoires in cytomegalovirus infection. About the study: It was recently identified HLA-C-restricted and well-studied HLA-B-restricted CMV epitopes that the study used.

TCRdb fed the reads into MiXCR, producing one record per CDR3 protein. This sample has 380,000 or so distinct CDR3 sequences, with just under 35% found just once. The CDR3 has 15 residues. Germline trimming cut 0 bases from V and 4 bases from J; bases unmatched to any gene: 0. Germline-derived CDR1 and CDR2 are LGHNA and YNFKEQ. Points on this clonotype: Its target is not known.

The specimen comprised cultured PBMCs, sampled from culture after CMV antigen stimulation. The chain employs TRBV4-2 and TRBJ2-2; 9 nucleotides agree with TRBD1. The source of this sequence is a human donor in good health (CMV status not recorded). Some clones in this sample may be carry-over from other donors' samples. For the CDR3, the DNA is TGTGCCAGCAGCCAAGAGACAGGGGGCACCGGGGAGCTGTTTTTT. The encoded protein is CASSQETGGTGELFF.